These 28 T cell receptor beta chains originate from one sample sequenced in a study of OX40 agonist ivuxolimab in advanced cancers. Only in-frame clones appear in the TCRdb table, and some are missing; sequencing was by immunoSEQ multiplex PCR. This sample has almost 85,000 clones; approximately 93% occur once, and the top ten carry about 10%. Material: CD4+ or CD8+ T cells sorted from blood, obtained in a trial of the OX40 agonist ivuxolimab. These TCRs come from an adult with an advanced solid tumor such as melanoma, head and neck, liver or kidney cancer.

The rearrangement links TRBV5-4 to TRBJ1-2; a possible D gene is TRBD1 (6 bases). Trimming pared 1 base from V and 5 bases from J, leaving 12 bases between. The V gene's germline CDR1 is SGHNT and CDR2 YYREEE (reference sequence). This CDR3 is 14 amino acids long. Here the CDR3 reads CASSLRGAVYGYTF. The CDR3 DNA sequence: TGTGCCAGCAGCTTGCGGGGGGCGGTTTATGGCTACACCTTC.

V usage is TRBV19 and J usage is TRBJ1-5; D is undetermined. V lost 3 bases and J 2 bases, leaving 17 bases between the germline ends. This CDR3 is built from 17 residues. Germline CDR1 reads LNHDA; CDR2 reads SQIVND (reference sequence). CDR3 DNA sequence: TGTGCCAGTAGTATCCCCATAGCCATGGTGGGCAATCAGCCCCAGCATTTT. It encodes CASSIPIAMVGNQPQHF.

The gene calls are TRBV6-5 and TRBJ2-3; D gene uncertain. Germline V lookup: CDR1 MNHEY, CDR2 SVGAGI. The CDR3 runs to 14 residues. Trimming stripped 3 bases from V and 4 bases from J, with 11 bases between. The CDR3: CASSYQWSADTQYF. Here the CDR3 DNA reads TGTGCCAGCAGTTATCAGTGGTCCGCAGATACGCAGTATTTT.

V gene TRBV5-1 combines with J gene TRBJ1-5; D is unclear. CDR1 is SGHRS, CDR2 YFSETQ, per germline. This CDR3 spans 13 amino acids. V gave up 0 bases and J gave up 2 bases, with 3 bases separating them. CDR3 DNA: TGCGCCAGCAGCTTGGTCGGCAATCAGCCCCAGCATTTT. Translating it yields CASSLVGNQPQHF.

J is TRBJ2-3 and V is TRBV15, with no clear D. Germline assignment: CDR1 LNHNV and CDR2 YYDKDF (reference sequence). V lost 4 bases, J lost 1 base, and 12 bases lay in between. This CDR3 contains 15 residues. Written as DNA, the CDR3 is TGTGCCACCAGCACCCCAACGTTGGGCACAGATACGCAGTATTTT. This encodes CATSTPTLGTDTQYF.

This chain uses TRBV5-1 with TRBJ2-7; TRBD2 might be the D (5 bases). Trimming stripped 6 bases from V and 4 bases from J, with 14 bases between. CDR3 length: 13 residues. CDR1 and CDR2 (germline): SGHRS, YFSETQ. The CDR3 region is CASKDGLDYEQYF. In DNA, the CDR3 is TGCGCCAGCAAGGACGGACTCGATTACGAGCAGTACTTC.

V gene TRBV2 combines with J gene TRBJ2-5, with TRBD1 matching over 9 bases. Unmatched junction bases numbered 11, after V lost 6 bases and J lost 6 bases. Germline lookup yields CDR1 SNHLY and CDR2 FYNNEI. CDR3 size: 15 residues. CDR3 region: CASRPRDREGKTQYF. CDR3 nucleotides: TGTGCCAGCAGGCCGAGGGACAGGGAAGGGAAGACCCAGTACTTC.

The CDR3 sequence: CASSPDSWGRNEQYF. The CDR3 DNA sequence: TGTGCCAGCAGTCCCGATTCCTGGGGACGAAACGAGCAGTACTTC. The chain is built from TRBV27 and TRBJ2-7; D may match TRBD1 or TRBD2 (5 bases each). V was trimmed by 5 bases and J by 5 bases, leaving 19 bases between them. The CDR3 sequence is 15 residues long. The V gene's germline CDR1 is MNHEY and CDR2 SMNVEV (reference sequence).

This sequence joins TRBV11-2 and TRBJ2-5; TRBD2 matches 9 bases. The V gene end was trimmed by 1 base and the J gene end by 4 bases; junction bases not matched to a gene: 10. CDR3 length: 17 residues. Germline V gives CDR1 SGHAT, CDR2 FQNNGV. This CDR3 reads CASSLGPSGTPRETQYF. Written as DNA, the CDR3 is TGTGCCAGCAGCTTAGGGCCTAGCGGGACCCCAAGAGAGACCCAGTACTTC.

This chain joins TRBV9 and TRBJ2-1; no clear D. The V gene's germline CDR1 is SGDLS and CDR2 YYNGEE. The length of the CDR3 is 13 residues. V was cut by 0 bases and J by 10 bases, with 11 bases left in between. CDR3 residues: CASSVGSPREQFF. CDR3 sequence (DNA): TGTGCCAGCAGCGTAGGTTCACCACGAGAGCAGTTCTTC.

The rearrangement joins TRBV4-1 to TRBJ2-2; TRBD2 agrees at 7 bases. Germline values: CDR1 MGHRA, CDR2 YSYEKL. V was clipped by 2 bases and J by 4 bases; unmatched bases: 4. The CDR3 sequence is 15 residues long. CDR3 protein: CASSQSGMGTGELFF. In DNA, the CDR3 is TGCGCCAGCAGCCAAAGCGGGATGGGCACCGGGGAGCTGTTTTTT.

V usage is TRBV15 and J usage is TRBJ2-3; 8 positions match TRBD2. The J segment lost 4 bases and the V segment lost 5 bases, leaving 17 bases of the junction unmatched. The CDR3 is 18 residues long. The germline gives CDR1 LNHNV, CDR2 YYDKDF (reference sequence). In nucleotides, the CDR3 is TGTGCCACCAGCGGCGCGGAAATTGGCGGGAGGTCCTCAGATACGCAGTATTTT. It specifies CATSGAEIGGRSSDTQYF. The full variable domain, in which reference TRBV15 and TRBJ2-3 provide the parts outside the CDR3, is DAMVIQNPRYQVTQFGKPVTLSCSQTLNHNVMYWYQQKSSQAPKLLFHYYDKDFNNEADTPDNFQSRRPNTSFCFLDIRSPGLGDTAMYLCATSGAEIGGRSSDTQYFGPGTRLTVL.

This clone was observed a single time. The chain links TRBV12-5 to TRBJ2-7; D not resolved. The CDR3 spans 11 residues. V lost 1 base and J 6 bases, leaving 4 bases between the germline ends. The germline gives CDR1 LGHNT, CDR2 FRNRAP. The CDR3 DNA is TGTGCTAGTGGTTTGGCGGGCGAGCAGTACTTC. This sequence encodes CASGLAGEQYF.

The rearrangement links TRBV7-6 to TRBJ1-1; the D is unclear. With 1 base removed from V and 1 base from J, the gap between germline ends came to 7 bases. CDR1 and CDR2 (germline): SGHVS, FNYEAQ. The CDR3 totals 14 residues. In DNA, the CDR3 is TGTGCCAGCAGCTTAGAGGCAGCGAACACTGAAGCTTTCTTT. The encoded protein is CASSLEAANTEAFF.

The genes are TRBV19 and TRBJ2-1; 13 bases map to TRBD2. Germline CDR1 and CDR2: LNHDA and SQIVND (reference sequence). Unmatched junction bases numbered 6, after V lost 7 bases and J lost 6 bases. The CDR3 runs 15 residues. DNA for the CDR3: TGTGCCAGTACCGATAGACTAGCGGGAGGCAATGAGCAGTTCTTC. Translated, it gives CASTDRLAGGNEQFF.

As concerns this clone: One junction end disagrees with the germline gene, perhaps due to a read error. CDR3 DNA sequence: TGTGCCAGCAGCCTGGTCGATAGCAATCAACCCCAGCATTTT. It specifies CASSLVDSNQPQHF. The V gene is TRBV7-2, the J gene TRBJ1-5; D unresolved. The CDR3 consists of 14 residues. Germline CDR1 SGHTA, CDR2 FQGNSA.

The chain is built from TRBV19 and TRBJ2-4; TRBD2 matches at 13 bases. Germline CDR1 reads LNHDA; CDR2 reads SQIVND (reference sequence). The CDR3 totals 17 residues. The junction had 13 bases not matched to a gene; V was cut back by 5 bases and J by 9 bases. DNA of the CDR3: TGTGCCAGTAGTGCAACCTGGACTAGCGGGAGCGGGGGCATTCAGTACTTC. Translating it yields CASSATWTSGSGGIQYF.

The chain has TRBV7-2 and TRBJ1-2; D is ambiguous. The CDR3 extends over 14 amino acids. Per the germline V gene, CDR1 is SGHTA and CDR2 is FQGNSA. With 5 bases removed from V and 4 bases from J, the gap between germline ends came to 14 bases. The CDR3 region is CASSAVERVYGYTF. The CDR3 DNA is TGTGCCAGCAGCGCAGTAGAAAGGGTCTATGGCTACACCTTC.

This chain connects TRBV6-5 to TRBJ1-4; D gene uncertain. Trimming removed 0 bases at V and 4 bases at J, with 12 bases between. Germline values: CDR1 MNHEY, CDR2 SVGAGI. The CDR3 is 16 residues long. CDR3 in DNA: TGTGCCAGCAGTTACTCGAGGTCGCAGGATAATGAAAAACTGTTTTTT. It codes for CASSYSRSQDNEKLFF.

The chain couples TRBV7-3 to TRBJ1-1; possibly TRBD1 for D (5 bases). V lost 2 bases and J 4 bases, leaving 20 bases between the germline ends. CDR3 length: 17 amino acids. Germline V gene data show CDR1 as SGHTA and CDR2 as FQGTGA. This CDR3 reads CASSLVEWRGGSTEAFF. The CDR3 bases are TGTGCCAGCAGCTTAGTAGAGTGGAGGGGAGGGAGCACTGAAGCTTTCTTT.

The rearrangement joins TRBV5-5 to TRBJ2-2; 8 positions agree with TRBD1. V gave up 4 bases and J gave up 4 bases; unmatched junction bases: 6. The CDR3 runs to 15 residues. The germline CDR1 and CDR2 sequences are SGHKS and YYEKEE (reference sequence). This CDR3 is CASSPGQGSTGELFF. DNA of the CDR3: TGTGCCAGCAGCCCAGGACAGGGAAGCACCGGGGAGCTGTTTTTT. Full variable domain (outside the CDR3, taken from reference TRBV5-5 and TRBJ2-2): DAGVTQSPTHLIKTRGQQVTLRCSPISGHKSVSWYQQVLGQGPQFIFQYYEKEERGRGNFPDRFSARQFPNYSSELNVNALLLGDSALYLCASSPGQGSTGELFFGEGSRLTVL.

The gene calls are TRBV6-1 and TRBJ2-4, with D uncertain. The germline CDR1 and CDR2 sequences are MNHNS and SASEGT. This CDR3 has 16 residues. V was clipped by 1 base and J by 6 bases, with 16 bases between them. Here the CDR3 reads CASSEEFRDRLNIQYF. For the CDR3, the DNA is TGTGCCAGCAGTGAAGAGTTCCGTGACCGACTAAACATTCAGTACTTC.

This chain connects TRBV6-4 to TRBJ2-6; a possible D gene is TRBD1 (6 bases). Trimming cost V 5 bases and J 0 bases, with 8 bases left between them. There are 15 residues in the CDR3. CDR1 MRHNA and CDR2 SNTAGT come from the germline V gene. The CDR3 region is CASSPQGSGANVLTF. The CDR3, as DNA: TGTGCCAGCAGTCCACAGGGCTCTGGGGCCAACGTCCTGACTTTC.

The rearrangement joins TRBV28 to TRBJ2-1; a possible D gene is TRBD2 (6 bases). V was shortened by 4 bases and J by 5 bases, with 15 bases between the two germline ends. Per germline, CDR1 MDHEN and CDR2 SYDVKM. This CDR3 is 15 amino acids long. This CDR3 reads CASSSRASANNEQFF. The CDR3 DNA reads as TGTGCCAGCAGTTCGCGAGCTAGCGCTAACAATGAGCAGTTCTTC.

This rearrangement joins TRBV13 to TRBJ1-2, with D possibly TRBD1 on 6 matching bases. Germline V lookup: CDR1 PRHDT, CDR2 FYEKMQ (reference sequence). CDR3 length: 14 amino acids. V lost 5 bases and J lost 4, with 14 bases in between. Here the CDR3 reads CASSGGPQGYGYTF. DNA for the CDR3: TGTGCCAGCAGCGGAGGACCACAGGGCTATGGCTACACCTTC.

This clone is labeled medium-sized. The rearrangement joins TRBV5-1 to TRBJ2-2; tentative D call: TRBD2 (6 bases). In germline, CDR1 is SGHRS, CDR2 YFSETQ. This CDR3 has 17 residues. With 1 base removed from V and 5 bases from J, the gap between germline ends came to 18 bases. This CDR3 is CASSLLVLAGWTGELFF. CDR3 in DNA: TGCGCCAGCAGCTTGTTGGTACTAGCAGGGTGGACCGGGGAGCTGTTTTTT.

The CDR3 loop reads CASSPRLEAPNQPQHF. The CDR3 DNA follows: TGTGCCAGCAGTCCCCGCCTTGAGGCCCCCAATCAGCCCCAGCATTTT. The chain couples TRBV28 to TRBJ1-5; D is ambiguous. Trimming stripped 5 bases from V and 3 bases from J, with 17 bases between. The CDR3 runs to 16 residues. CDR1 is MDHEN, CDR2 SYDVKM, per germline. Full variable domain (missing parts from reference TRBV28 and TRBJ1-5): DVKVTQSSRYLVKRTGEKVFLECVQDMDHENMFWYRQDPGLGLRLIYFSYDVKMKEKGDIPEGYSVSREKKERFSLILESASTNQTSMYLCASSPRLEAPNQPQHFGDGTRLSIL.

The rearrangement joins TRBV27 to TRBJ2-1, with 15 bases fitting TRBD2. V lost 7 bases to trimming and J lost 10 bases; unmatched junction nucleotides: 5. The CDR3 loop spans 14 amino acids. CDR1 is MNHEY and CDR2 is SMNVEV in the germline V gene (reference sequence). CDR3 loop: CASNPGLAGGEQFF. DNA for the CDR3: TGTGCCAGCAACCCAGGACTAGCGGGGGGGGAGCAGTTCTTC.